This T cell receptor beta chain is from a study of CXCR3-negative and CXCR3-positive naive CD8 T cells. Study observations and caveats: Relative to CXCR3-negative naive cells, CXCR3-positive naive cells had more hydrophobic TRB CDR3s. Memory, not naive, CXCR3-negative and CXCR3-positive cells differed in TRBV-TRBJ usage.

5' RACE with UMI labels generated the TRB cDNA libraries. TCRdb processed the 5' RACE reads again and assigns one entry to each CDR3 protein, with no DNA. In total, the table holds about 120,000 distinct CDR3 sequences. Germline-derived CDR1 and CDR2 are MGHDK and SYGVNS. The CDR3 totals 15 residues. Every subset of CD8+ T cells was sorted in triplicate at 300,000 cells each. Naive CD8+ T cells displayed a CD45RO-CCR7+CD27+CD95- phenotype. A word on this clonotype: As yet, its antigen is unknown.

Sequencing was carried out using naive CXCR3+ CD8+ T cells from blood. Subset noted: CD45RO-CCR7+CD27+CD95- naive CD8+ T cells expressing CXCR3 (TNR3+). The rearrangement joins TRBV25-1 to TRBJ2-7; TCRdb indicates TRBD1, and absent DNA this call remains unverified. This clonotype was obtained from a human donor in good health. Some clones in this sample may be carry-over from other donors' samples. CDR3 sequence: CASSEVGQNKYEQYF.